This T cell receptor beta chain comes out of a study of shared clonotypes between healthy human individuals. Adult Caucasians living in Nashville, Tennessee made up all of the donors. The CDR3 consists of 16 residues. Trimming removed 1 base from V and 0 bases from J, with 10 bases in between. Germline V gene sequence: CDR1 MNHEY, CDR2 SMNVEV (reference sequence). TCRdb's copy holds only in-frame clones and misses some; the assay was immunoSEQ multiplex PCR. The sample shows some 1.4 million clones, over 95% of them seen only once. Source material: naive CD4+ T cells sorted from blood. Sample subset: CD45RA+ positively selected. This rearrangement joins TRBV27 to TRBJ2-1; D gene unclear. This clonotype was obtained from a man aged 25-45 years in good health. CDR3 DNA: TGTGCCAGCAGTTTATTTCAGGCAAGCTCCTACAATGAGCAGTTCTTC. Encoded protein: CASSLFQASSYNEQFF.